Many counts were recorded for the clone carrying this T cell receptor beta chain. This sample was taken from a study of early T cells in non-severe SARS-CoV-2 infection. MiXCR was run by TCRdb on the 5' RACE reads, yielding one entry per CDR3 protein. The sample contains around 77,000 distinct CDR3 sequences, roughly 12% of which appear only once. This receptor was identified in an adult who was a healthcare worker with PCR-confirmed SARS-CoV-2 infection or an uninfected control (not recorded which). The donor label of this sample is uncertain. This specimen was whole blood, taken at baseline.

Here the CDR3 reads CSALTRQETQYF. CDR3 sequence (DNA): TGCAGTGCCCTGACTCGTCAAGAGACCCAGTACTTC. This chain uses TRBV20-1 with TRBJ2-5; D not certain. Trimming removed 6 bases at V and 2 bases at J, with 10 bases between. Germline values: CDR1 DFQATT, CDR2 SNEGSKA (reference sequence). The length of the CDR3 is 12 residues.